This TCR beta chain was found in a study of human T cells and chemical hapten exposure. Overall study context: There were per-sample TCR yield variations, arising mainly from small pooled library volume differences.

Library preparation tagged each individual cDNA molecule with a unique molecular identifier. TCRdb redid the calling of the RACE reads with MiXCR, one entry per CDR3 protein. The sample comprises 350,000 or so distinct CDR3 sequences, approximately 6.9% of which are singletons, and roughly 7.9% rests with the top ten. Per the germline V gene, CDR1 is SGDLS and CDR2 is YYNGEE. The CDR3 extends over 16 amino acids. V trimming: 0 bases; J trimming: 5 bases; junction bases outside the gene matches: 7. Specified time point: patch test 1, 2 weeks after DPC sensitization. Treatment specified: therapeutic diphenylcyclopropenone sensitization with weekly scalp DPC. This clonotype has a handful of counts.

Sequenced here: whole blood, sampled in connection with sensitization to the hapten diphenylcyclopropenone (DPC). The rearrangement uses TRBV9 and TRBJ2-3, with TRBD2 matching over 9 bases. The TCR comes from a young woman with alopecia areata. Some clones in this sample may be carry-over from other donors' samples. DNA for the CDR3: TGTGCCAGCAGCGTAGGGGTAGCGGGGGTCGGAGATACGCAGTATTTT. Its translation: CASSVGVAGVGDTQYF.